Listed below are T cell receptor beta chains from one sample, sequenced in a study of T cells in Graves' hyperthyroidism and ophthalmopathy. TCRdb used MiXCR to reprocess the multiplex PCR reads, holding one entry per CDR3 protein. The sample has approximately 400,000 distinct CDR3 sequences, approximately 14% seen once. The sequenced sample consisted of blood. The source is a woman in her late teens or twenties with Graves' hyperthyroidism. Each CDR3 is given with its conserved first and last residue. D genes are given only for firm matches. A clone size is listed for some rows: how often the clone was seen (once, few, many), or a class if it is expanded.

CDR3: CASSLGLAGGVDTQYF
DNA: TGTGCCAGCAGCTTAGGACTAGCGGGGGGAGTAGATACGCAGTATTTT
D: TRBD2
size: many
J: TRBJ2-3
V: TRBV5-4

CDR3: CASSLVDRLSYGYTF
DNA: TGCGCCAGCAGCTTGGTCGACAGGTTGTCCTATGGCTACACCTTC
D: -
size: many
J: TRBJ1-2
V: TRBV5-1

CDR3: CASSLGTGAFYEQYF
DNA: TGTGCCAGCAGCCTTGGTACAGGGGCCTTCTACGAGCAGTACTTC
D: TRBD1
size: few
J: TRBJ2-7
V: TRBV6-2/TRBV6-3

CDR3: CASRRGMTDTQYF
DNA: TGCGCCAGCAGGCGGGGGATGACAGATACGCAGTATTTT
D: TRBD2
size: many
J: TRBJ2-3
V: TRBV5-1

CDR3: CASSTGTTVNTQYF
DNA: TGCGCCAGCAGCACCGGGACTACCGTCAATACGCAGTATTTT
D: TRBD2
size: -
J: TRBJ2-3
V: TRBV5-1

CDR3: CASSPPGSNQPQHF
DNA: TGTGCCAGCAGCCCCCCAGGGAGCAATCAGCCCCAGCATTTT
D: -
size: many
J: TRBJ1-5
V: TRBV3-1

CDR3: CASSLVGGTTREQYF
DNA: TGTGCCAGCAGTTTAGTGGGGGGGACGACCCGCGAGCAGTACTTC
D: TRBD2
size: many
J: TRBJ2-7
V: TRBV12-3/TRBV12-4

CDR3: CASSVGRESYEQYF
DNA: TGTGCCAGCAGCGTAGGGCGGGAATCCTACGAGCAGTACTTC
D: -
size: few
J: TRBJ2-7
V: TRBV9

CDR3: CASSLGVLADSYNEQFF
DNA: TGTGCCAGCAGCTTAGGGGTACTAGCGGACTCCTACAATGAGCAGTTCTTC
D: TRBD2
size: many
J: TRBJ2-1
V: TRBV11-2

CDR3: CASSLGGRAEQFF
DNA: TGTGCCAGCAGTTTAGGAGGCAGGGCTGAGCAGTTCTTC
D: -
size: many
J: TRBJ2-1
V: TRBV12-3/TRBV12-4

CDR3: CSALGGRGQYF
DNA: TGCAGTGCGCTTGGGGGGCGCGGGCAGTACTTC
D: -
size: many
J: TRBJ2-7
V: TRBV20-1

CDR3: CASSQDRGPSSTDTQYF
DNA: TGCGCCAGCAGCCAAGATAGGGGGCCCTCTAGCACAGATACGCAGTATTTT
D: TRBD1
size: few
J: TRBJ2-3
V: TRBV4-1

CDR3: CASSLTLGRGYTF
DNA: TGTGCCAGCAGTTTAACGTTAGGGAGGGGCTACACCTTC
D: -
size: few
J: TRBJ1-2
V: TRBV27

CDR3: CSVEGWTSGYRGYTF
DNA: TGCAGCGTTGAGGGGTGGACGTCGGGGTATCGGGGCTACACCTTC
D: -
size: many
J: TRBJ1-2
V: TRBV29-1

CDR3: CAWRGGTWRWRTDTQYF
DNA: TGTGCCTGGAGGGGAGGGACATGGCGATGGCGTACAGATACGCAGTATTTT
D: -
size: -
J: TRBJ2-3
V: TRBV30

CDR3: CASTTGAETQYF
DNA: TGTGCCAGCACCACCGGAGCGGAGACCCAGTACTTC
D: -
size: -
J: TRBJ2-5
V: TRBV6-1

CDR3: CASSLIQGRISYNEQFF
DNA: TGTGCCAGCAGCTTAATTCAGGGACGGATCTCCTACAATGAGCAGTTCTTC
D: -
size: many
J: TRBJ2-1
V: TRBV7-8

CDR3: CASSSPGGNTGELFF
DNA: TGTGCCAGCAGTTCCCCGGGGGGTAACACCGGGGAGCTGTTTTTT
D: TRBD2
size: many
J: TRBJ2-2
V: TRBV12-3/TRBV12-4

CDR3: CASAQGSGANVLTF
DNA: TGTGCCAGCGCTCAAGGCTCTGGGGCCAACGTCCTGACTTTC
D: -
size: few
J: TRBJ2-6
V: TRBV6-1

CDR3: CASSQDSWETQYF
DNA: TGTGCCAGCAGCCAGGACAGCTGGGAGACCCAGTACTTC
D: -
size: few
J: TRBJ2-5
V: TRBV3-1

CDR3: CASTRLMGMGTDTQYF
DNA: TGTGCCAGCACCCGATTGATGGGAATGGGCACAGATACGCAGTATTTT
D: -
size: many
J: TRBJ2-3
V: TRBV9

CDR3: CSAHRSGQAKNIQYF
DNA: TGCAGTGCTCACCGTAGTGGACAGGCGAAAAACATTCAGTACTTC
D: TRBD1
size: few
J: TRBJ2-4
V: TRBV20-1

CDR3: CASSLPASTDTQYF
DNA: TGCGCCAGCAGCCTGCCCGCCAGCACAGATACGCAGTATTTT
D: -
size: many
J: TRBJ2-3
V: TRBV5-1